The TCR beta chain under discussion was sequenced for a study of blood T cell repertoires in COVID-19. About the study: Acute-phase and convalescent COVID-19 samples originated in the United States, Italy and Spain. The cDNA or gDNA used as material had been derived from T cells, B-cell-depleted T cells, or PBMCs.

The V gene lost 0 bases and the J gene lost 6 bases, with 9 bases spanning the gap. Per the germline V gene, CDR1 is LGHNA and CDR2 is YSLEER. This CDR3 is 15 amino acids long. The repertoire was sequenced with immunoSEQ multiplex PCR; TCRdb's copy has only in-frame clones and lacks some. The data show more than 60,000 clones, roughly four fifths seen once. Only a few counts were recorded for this clone. Source material: peripheral blood. The genes are TRBV4-3 and TRBJ1-6, with D unresolved. This receptor was taken from a man aged 60 to 69 with acute or convalescent COVID-19. In nucleotides, the CDR3 is TGCGCCAGCAGCCAAGATTCCACAGTTAATTCACCCCTCCACTTT. Protein: CASSQDSTVNSPLHF.